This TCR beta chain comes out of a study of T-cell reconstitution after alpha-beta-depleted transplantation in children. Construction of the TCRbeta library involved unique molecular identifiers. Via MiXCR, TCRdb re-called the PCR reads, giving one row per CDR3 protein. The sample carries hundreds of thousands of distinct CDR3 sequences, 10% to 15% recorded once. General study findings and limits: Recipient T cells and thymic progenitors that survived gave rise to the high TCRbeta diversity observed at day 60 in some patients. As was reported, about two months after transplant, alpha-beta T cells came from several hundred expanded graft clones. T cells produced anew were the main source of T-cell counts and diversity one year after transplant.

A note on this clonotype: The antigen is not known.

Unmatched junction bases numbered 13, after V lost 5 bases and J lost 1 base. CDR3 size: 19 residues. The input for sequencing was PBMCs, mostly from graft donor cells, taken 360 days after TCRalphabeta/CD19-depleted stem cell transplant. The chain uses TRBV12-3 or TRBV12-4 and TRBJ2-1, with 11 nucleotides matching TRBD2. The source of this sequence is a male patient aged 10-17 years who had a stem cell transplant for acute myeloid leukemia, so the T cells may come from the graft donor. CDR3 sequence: CASSVPTSGSAASYNEQFF. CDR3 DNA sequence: TGTGCCAGCAGTGTCCCTACTAGCGGGAGCGCCGCATCCTACAATGAGCAGTTCTTC.